The entry below describes one T cell receptor beta chain. Its antigen is still unknown. These data originate in a study of OX40 agonist ivuxolimab in advanced cancers. Points from the study as a whole: Among the nonresponders, some also had low normalized T-cell clonal expansion. It was not determined which antigens were specifically recognized by the peripheral T cells that had undergone clonal expansion. On average, CD8+ T cells had more expanded clones than CD4+.

Patients with a history of autoimmune disease or on systemic immunosuppression were excluded. V trimming: 4 bases; J trimming: 3 bases; junction bases outside the gene matches: 10. Germline assignment: CDR1 SGDLS and CDR2 YYNGEE. The CDR3 runs 15 residues. Profiling relied on immunoSEQ multiplex PCR, and the TCRdb table lists in-frame clones only, not all of them. The sample lists roughly 28,000 clones, approximately 79% seen once, with about 29% in the top ten. The clonotype comes from an adult with an advanced solid tumor such as melanoma, head and neck, liver or kidney cancer. The chain couples TRBV9 to TRBJ2-7, with TRBD2 matching 7 bases. The input for sequencing was CD4+ or CD8+ T cells sorted from blood, taken in a trial of the OX40 agonist ivuxolimab. CDR3 coding DNA: TGTGCCAGCAGCCCTCCGGGGAGGGCGTACTACGAGCAGTACTTC. This encodes CASSPPGRAYYEQYF. The full variable domain, completed using reference TRBV9 and TRBJ2-7, is DSGVTQTPKHLITATGQRVTLRCSPRSGDLSVYWYQQSLDQGLQFLIQYYNGEERAKGNILERFSAQQFPDLHSELNLSSLELGDSALYFCASSPPGRAYYEQYFGPGTRLTVT.